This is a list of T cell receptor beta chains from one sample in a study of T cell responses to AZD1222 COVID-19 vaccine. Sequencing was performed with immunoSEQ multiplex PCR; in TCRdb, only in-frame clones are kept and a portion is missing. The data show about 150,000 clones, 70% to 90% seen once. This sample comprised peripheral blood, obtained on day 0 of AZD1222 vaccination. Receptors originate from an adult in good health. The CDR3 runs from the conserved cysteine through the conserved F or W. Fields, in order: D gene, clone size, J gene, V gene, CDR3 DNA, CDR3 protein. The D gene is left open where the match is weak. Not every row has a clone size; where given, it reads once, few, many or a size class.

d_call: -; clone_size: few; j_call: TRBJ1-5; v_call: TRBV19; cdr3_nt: TGTGCCAGTATGTCTCGCGGGGGGGGCAATCAGCCCCAGCATTTT; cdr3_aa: CASMSRGGGNQPQHF
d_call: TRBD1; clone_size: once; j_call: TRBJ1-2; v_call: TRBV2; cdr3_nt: TGTGCCAGCAGTCAAGGTGTCCAGGGGGCGGATGGCTACACCTTC; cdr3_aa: CASSQGVQGADGYTF
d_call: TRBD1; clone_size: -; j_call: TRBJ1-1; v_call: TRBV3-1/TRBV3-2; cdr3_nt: TGTGCCAGCAGCAACCGGGACAGGGCGTCTGAAGCTTTCTTT; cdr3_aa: CASSNRDRASEAFF
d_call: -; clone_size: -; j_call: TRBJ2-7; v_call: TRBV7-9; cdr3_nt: TGTGCCAGCAGCTTAGAGGCCCACTCCTACGAGCAGTACTTC; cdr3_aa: CASSLEAHSYEQYF
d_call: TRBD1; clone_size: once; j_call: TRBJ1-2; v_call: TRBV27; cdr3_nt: TGTGCCAGCAGTTTCCGGACAGGGCGAGCGAGGGGCTACACCTTC; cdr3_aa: CASSFRTGRARGYTF
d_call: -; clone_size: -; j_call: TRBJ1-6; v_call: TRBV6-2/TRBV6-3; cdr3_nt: TGTGCCAGCAGCCCCTGGACGGATTATAATTCACCCCTCCACTTT; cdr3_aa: CASSPWTDYNSPLHF
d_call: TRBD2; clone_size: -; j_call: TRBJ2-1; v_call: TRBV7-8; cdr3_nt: TGTGCCAGCAGCACTTTTAGCGGGAGGCCACGTTCGGGCTCCTACAATGAGCAGTTCTTC; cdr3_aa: CASSTFSGRPRSGSYNEQFF
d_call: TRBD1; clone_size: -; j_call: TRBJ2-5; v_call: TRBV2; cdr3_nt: TGTGCCAGCGGAACAGGGGCCAAGCCCACCCAGTACTTC; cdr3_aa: CASGTGAKPTQYF
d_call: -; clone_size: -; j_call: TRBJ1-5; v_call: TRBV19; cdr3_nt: TGTGCCAGTAGTATTCAGGGAGAACAGCCCCAGCATTTT; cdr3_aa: CASSIQGEQPQHF
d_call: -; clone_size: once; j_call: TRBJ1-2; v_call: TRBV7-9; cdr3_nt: TGTGCCAGCAGCTTAGCGTCTGGGCAGGGCCCATTGGGGGGCTACACCTTC; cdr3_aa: CASSLASGQGPLGGYTF
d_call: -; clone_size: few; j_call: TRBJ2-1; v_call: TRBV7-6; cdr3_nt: TGTGCCAGCAGCTGGCAATCCTACAATGAGCAGTTCTTC; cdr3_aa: CASSWQSYNEQFF
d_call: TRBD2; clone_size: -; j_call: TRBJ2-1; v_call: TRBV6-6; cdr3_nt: TGTGCCAGCAGTTACAGGGGACTAAACTACAATGAGCAGTTCTTC; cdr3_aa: CASSYRGLNYNEQFF
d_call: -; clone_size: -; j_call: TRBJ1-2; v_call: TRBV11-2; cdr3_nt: TGTGCCAGCAGCTTAGCATCCGGACAGCTCTATGGCTACACCTTC; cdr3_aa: CASSLASGQLYGYTF
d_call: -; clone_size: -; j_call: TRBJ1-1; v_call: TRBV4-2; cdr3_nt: TGTGCCAGCAGCCAAGTTTCAGAGAACACTGAAGCTTTCTTT; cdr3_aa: CASSQVSENTEAFF
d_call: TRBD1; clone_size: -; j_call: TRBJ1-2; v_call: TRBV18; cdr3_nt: TGTGCCAGCTCACCATCCCGACAGGGCCTCCTCTATGGCTACACCTTC; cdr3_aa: CASSPSRQGLLYGYTF
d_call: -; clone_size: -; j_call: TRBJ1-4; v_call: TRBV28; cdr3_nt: TGTGCCAGCAGTTTGGGCAGGGGCGCAACTAATGAAAAACTGTTTTTT; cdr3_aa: CASSLGRGATNEKLFF
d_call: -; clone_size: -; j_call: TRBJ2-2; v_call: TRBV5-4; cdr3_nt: TGTGCCAGCAGCCCGCCAGGGACCCCAGACACCGGGGAGCTGTTTTTT; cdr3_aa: CASSPPGTPDTGELFF
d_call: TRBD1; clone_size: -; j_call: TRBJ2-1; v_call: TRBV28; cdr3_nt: TGTGCCAGCAGTCCTCAGGGACAGTTGAGGGAGTTCTTC; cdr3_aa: CASSPQGQLREFF
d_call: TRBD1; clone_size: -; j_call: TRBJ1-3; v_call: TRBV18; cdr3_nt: TGTGCCAGCTCACCGCGGGGACAGATGGGTGGAAACACCATATATTTT; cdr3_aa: CASSPRGQMGGNTIYF
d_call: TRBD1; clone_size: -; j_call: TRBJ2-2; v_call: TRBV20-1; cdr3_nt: TGCAGTGCTCGTGACAGGGGGAACACCGGGGAGCTGTTTTTT; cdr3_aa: CSARDRGNTGELFF